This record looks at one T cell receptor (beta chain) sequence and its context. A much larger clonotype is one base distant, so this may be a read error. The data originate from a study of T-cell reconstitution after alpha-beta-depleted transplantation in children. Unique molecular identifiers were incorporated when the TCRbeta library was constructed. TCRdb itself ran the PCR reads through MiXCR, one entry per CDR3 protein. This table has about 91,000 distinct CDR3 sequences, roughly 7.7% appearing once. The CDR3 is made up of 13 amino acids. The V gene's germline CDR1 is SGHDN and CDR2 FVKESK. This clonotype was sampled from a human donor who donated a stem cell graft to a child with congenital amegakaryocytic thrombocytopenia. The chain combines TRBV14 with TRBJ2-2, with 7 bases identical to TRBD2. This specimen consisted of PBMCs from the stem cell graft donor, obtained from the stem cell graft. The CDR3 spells CSSGAVNTGELFF. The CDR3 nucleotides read TGTTCCAGCGGGGCGGTGAACACCGGGGAGCTGTTTTTT. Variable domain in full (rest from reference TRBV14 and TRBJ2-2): EAGVTQFPSHSVIEKGQTVTLRCDPISGHDNLYWYRRVMGKEIKFLLHFVKESKQDESGMPNNRFLAERTGGTYSTLKVQPAELEDSGVYFCSSGAVNTGELFFGEGSRLTVL.